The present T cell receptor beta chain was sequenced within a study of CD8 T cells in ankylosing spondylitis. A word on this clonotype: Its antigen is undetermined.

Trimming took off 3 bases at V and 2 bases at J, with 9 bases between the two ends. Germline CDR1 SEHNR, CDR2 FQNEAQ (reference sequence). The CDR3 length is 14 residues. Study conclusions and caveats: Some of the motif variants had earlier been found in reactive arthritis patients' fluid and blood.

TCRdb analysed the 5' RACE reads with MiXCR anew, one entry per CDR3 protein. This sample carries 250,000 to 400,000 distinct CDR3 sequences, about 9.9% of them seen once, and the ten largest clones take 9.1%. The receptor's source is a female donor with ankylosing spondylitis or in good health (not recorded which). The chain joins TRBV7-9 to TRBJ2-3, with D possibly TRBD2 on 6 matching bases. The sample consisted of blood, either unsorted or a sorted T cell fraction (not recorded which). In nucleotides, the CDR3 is TGTGCCAGCAGCTTTAGCGGACTCACAGATACGCAGTATTTT. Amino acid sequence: CASSFSGLTDTQYF.